This T cell receptor (beta chain) came from a study of T-cell reconstitution after alpha-beta-depleted transplantation in children. Using unique molecular identifiers, the investigators prepared the TCRbeta library. TCRdb re-analysed the PCR reads in MiXCR, keeping a single row per CDR3 protein. The table includes roughly 400,000 distinct CDR3 sequences, around 46% detected once. The CDR3 totals 13 residues. V lost 6 bases, J lost 5 bases, and 13 bases lay in between. This clonotype was seen a few times. The starting material was PBMCs, obtained before TCRalphabeta/CD19-depleted stem cell transplant. The source of this sequence is a girl aged 2-10 years with aplastic anemia, due to receive a stem cell transplant. V gene TRBV12-3 or TRBV12-4 combines with J gene TRBJ2-5; a possible D gene is TRBD1 (5 bases). The CDR3 sequence: CASRDIGLETQYF. In nucleotides, the CDR3 is TGTGCCAGCAGGGACATTGGGCTGGAGACCCAGTACTTC.